This T cell receptor beta chain was sequenced for a study of T cell changes during pregnancy in multiple sclerosis. CDR3 size: 14 residues. Germline assignment: CDR1 LNHDA and CDR2 SQIVND (reference sequence). Trimming removed 4 bases at V and 7 bases at J, with 13 bases between. Profiled with immunoSEQ multiplex PCR; TCRdb holds only in-frame clones, not every one. The data contain around 20,000 clones, more than 75% of them singletons. This receptor was obtained from a female donor in good health, enrolled as a control in a pregnancy study. The V gene is TRBV19, the J gene TRBJ1-4; tentative D call: TRBD1 (6 bases). Sample: CD4+ T cells from peripheral blood mononuclear cells, taken in the first trimester of pregnancy. The CDR3 bases are TGTGCCAGTAGTACGGACAGAAGGGGTGAAAAACTGTTTTTT. Its translation is CASSTDRRGEKLFF.